Detailed here is one T cell receptor beta chain. TCRdb's copy holds only in-frame clones and misses some; the assay was immunoSEQ multiplex PCR. The table shows fewer than 250,000 clones, with approximately 83% occurring only once. Germline CDR1 reads LGHNA; CDR2 reads YSLEER. This CDR3 has 17 amino acids. V lost 4 bases and J 5 bases, leaving 23 bases between the germline ends. The record originates from a study of blood T cell repertoires in COVID-19. The sequence was collected from a woman between 40 and 55 years old with active or convalescent COVID-19. The chain joins TRBV4-3 to TRBJ2-5; the D gene is possibly TRBD1 (6 bases). Material: peripheral blood. The DNA for the CDR3 is TGCGCCAGCAGCCGAACTCCGGCAGGGGCCAGGTTGGAGACCCAGTACTTC. It translates to CASSRTPAGARLETQYF.